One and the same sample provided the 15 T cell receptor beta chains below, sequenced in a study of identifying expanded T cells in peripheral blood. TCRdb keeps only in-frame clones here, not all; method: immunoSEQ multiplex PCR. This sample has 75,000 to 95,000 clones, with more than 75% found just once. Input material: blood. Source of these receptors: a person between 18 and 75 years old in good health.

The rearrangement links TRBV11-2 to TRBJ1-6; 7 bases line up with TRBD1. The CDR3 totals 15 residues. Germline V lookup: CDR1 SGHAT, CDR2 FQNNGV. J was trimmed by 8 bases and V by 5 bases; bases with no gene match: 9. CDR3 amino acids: CASSPREGAYSPLHF. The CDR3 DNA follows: TGTGCCAGCAGCCCACGGGAGGGGGCCTATTCACCCCTCCACTTT.

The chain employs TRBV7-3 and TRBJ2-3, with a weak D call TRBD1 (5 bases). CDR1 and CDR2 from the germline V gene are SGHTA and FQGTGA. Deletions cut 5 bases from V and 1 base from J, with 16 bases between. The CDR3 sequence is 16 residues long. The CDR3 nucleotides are TGTGCCAGCAGCCTAGGACACGCCGTGGGCACAGATACGCAGTATTTT. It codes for CASSLGHAVGTDTQYF.

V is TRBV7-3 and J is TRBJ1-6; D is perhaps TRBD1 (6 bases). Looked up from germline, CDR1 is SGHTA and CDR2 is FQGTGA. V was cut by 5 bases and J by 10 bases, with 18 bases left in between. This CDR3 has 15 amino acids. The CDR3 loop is CASSPSLGGGSPLHF. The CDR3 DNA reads TGTGCCAGCAGCCCTAGCCTAGGGGGGGGATCACCCCTCCACTTT.

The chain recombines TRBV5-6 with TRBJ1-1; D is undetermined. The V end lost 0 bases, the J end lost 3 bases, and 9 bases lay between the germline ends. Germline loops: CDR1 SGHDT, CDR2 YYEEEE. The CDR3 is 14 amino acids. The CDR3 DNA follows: TGTGCCAGCAGCTTGGTTCCGGGGTACACTGAAGCTTTCTTT. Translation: CASSLVPGYTEAFF.

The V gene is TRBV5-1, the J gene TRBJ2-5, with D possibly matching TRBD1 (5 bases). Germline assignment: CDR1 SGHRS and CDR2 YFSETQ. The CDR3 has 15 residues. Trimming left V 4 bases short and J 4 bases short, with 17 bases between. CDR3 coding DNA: TGCGCCAGCAGCCATGCCCGGGCCCAGGGAGAGACCCAGTACTTC. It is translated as CASSHARAQGETQYF.

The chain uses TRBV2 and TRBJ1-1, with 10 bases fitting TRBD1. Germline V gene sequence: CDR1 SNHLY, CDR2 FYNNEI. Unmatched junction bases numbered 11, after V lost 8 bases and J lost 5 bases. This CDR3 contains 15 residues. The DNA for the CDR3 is TGTGCCAGCGAACGGGACAGGGGATTCGGAACTGAAGCTTTCTTT. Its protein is CASERDRGFGTEAFF.

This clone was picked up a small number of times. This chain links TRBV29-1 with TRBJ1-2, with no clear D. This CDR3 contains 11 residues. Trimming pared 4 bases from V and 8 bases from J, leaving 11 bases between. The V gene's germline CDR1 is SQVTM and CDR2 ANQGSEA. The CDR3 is CSVVMPRGYTF. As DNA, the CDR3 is TGCAGCGTTGTCATGCCGCGGGGCTACACCTTC.

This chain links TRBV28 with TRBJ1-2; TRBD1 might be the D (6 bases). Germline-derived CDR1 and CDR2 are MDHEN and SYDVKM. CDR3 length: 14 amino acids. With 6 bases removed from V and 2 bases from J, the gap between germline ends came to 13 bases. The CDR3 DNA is TGTGCCAGCAGGACCGGGGGCGCAAACTATGGCTACACCTTC. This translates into CASRTGGANYGYTF.

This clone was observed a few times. This CDR3 is CASSKFGGDTEAFF. CDR3 bases: TGTGCCAGCTCGAAGTTCGGGGGGGACACTGAAGCTTTCTTT. The chain combines TRBV11-2 with TRBJ1-1; possible D gene TRBD1, 5 bases. Germline CDR1 reads SGHAT; CDR2 reads FQNNGV. The CDR3 consists of 14 residues. V was cut by 8 bases and J by 3 bases, with 16 bases left in between.

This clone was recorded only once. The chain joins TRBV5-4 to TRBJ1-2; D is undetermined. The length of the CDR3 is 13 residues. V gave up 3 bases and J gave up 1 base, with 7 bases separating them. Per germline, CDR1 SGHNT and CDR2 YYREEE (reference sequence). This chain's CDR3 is CASSSLNNYGYTF. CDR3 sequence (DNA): TGTGCCAGCAGCTCCCTTAATAACTATGGCTACACCTTC.

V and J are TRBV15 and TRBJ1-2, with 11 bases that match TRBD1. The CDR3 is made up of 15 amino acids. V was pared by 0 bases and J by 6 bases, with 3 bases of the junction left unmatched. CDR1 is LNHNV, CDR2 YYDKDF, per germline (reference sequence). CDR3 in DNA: TGTGCCACCAGCAGAGACCGGACAGGGGGCCATGGCTACACCTTC. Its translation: CATSRDRTGGHGYTF.

In DNA, the CDR3 is TGTGCCAGCTCCCCGGACATGGGTGAAAAACTGTTTTTT. This translates into CASSPDMGEKLFF. This chain uses TRBV18 with TRBJ1-4, with a weak D call TRBD1 (5 bases). The V gene lost 6 bases and the J gene lost 7 bases, with 12 bases spanning the gap. The CDR3 consists of 13 residues. The germline CDR1 and CDR2 sequences are KGHSH and LQKENI. The full variable domain, its missing parts supplied by reference TRBV18 and TRBJ1-4, is NAGVMQNPRHLVRRRGQEARLRCSPMKGHSHVYWYRQLPEEGLKFMVYLQKENIIDESGMPKERFSAEFPKEGPSILRIQQVVRGDSAAYFCASSPDMGEKLFFGSGTQLSVL.

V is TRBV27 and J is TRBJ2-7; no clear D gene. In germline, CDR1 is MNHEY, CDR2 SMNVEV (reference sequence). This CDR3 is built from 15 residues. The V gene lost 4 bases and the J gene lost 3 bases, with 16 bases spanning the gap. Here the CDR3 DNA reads TGTGCCAGCAGTTCGTCATCTTCACTCCGCTACGAGCAGTACTTC. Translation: CASSSSSSLRYEQYF.

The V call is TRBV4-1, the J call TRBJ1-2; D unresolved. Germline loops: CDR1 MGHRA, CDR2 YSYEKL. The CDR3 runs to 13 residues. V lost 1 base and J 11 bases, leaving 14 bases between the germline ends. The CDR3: CASSQGRAERYTF. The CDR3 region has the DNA TGCGCCAGCAGCCAAGGAAGGGCGGAACGATACACCTTC.

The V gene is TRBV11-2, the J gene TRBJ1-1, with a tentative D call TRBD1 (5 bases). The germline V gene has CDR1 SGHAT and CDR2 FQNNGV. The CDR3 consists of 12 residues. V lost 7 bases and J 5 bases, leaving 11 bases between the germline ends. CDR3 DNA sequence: TGTGCCAGCATGGGGGTAGGGACTGAAGCTTTCTTT. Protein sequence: CASMGVGTEAFF.